This T cell receptor beta chain was profiled in a study of shared clonotypes between healthy human individuals. About the research overall: CD8 memory received one plate per donor, CD8 naive two, CD4 memory three and CD4 naive three.

General study findings and limits: Shared across a handful of donors were about 4.8% of the naive CD4 clonotypes.

Deep-level assay runs were performed. The assay was immunoSEQ multiplex PCR, and TCRdb's table has in-frame clones only and misses some. This table holds around 550,000 clones, approximately 96% found once. CD45RO-negative, CCR7-selected cells formed the naive CD8 fraction, which excluded terminally differentiated effector memory CD45RA+ cells. Trimming took 1 base from V and 1 from J; bases not matched to a gene: 6. The CDR3 covers 16 residues. CDR1 and CDR2 from the germline V gene are PRHDT and FYEKMQ (reference sequence). A remark on this clone: Its antigen is undetermined.

The gene calls are TRBV13 and TRBJ2-7; TRBD2 matches 8 bases. Sequencing input: naive CD8+ T cells sorted from blood. This clonotype was sampled from a woman younger than 45 in good health. The CDR3 DNA follows: TGTGCCAGCAGCTTAGCGGCGGGAGGCCCGTCCTACGAGCAGTACTTC. Translated, it gives CASSLAAGGPSYEQYF.